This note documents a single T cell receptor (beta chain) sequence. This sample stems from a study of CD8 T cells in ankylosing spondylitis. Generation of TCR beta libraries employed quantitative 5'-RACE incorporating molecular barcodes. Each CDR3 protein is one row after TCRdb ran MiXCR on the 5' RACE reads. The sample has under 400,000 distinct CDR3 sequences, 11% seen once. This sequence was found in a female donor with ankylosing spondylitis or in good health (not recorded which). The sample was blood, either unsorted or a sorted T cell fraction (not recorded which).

This CDR3 reads CASSLEGTHSYNEQFF. CDR3 DNA sequence: TGTGCCAGCAGCTTAGAAGGGACGCATTCCTACAATGAGCAGTTCTTC. This chain connects TRBV7-2 to TRBJ2-1, with D perhaps assigned TRBD1 or TRBD2 (5 bases each). CDR3 length equals 16 residues. In germline, CDR1 is SGHTA, CDR2 FQGNSA. The ends were cut back, 1 base at V and 1 base at J, with 11 bases in the middle. Drawing the rest from reference TRBV7-2 and TRBJ2-1, the complete variable domain is GAGVSQSPSNKVTEKGKDVELRCDPISGHTALYWYRQSLGQGLEFLIYFQGNSAPDKSGLPSDRFSAERTGGSVSTLTIQRTQQEDSAVYLCASSLEGTHSYNEQFFGPGTRLTVL.